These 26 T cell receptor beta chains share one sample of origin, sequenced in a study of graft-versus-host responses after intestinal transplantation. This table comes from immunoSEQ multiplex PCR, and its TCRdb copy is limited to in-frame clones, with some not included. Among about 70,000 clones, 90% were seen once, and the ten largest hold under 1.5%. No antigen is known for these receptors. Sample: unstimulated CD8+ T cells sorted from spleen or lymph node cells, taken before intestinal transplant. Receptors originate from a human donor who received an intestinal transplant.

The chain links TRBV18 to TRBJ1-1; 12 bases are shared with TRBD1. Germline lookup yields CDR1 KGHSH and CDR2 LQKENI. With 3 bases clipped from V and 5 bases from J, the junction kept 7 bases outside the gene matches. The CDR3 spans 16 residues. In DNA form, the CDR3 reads TGTGCCAGCTCACCCCGGGACAGGGGGCTGGAAACTGAAGCTTTCTTT. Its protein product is CASSPRDRGLETEAFF.

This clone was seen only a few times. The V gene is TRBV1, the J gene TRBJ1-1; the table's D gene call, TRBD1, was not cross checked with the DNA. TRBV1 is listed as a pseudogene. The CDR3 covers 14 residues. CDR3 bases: TGCACCAGCAGCCCGGGACAGTTGAACACTGAAGCTTTCTTT. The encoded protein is CTSSPGQLNTEAFF.

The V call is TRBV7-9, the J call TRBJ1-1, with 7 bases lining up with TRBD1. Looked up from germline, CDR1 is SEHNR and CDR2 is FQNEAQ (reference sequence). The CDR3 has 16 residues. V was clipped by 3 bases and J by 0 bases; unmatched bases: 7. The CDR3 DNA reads TGTGCCAGCAGCTTCCCGAGGGGACAGATGAACACTGAAGCTTTCTTT. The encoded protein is CASSFPRGQMNTEAFF.

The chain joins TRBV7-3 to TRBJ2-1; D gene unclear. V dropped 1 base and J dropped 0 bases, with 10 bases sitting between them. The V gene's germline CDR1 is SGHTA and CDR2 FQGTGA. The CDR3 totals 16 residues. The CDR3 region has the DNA TGTGCCAGCAGCTTAAGCGCCCCTTCCTCCTACAATGAGCAGTTCTTC. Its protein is CASSLSAPSSYNEQFF.

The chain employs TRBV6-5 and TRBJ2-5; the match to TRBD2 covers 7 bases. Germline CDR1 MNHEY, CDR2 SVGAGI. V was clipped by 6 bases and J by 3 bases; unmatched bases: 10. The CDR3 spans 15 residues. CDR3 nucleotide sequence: TGTGCCAGCAGCCGACTCCGGGACTACAAAGAGACCCAGTACTTC. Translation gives CASSRLRDYKETQYF.

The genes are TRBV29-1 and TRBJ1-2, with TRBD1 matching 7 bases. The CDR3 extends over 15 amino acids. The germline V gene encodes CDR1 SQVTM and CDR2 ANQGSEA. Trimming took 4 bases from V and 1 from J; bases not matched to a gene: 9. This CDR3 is CSVVTGLYFNYGYTF. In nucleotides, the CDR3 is TGCAGCGTTGTGACAGGGTTATACTTTAACTATGGCTACACCTTC.

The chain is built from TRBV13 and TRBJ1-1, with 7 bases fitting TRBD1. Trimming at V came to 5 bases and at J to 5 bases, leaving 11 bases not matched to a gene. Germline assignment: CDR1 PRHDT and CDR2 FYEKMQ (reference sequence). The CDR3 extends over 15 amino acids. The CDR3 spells CASSHRKGARTEAFF. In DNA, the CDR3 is TGTGCCAGCAGCCACCGAAAGGGGGCGCGGACTGAAGCTTTCTTT. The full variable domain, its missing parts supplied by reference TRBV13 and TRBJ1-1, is AAGVIQSPRHLIKEKRETATLKCYPIPRHDTVYWYQQGPGQDPQFLISFYEKMQSDKGSIPDRFSAQQFSDYHSELNMSSLELGDSALYFCASSHRKGARTEAFFGQGTRLTVV.

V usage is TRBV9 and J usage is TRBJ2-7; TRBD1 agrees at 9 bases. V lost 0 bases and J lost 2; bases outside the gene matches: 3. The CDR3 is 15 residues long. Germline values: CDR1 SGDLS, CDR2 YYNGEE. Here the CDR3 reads CASSVAGTGTYEQYF. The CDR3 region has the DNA TGTGCCAGCAGCGTAGCTGGGACAGGGACCTACGAGCAGTACTTC. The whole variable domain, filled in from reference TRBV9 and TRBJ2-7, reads DSGVTQTPKHLITATGQRVTLRCSPRSGDLSVYWYQQSLDQGLQFLIQYYNGEERAKGNILERFSAQQFPDLHSELNLSSLELGDSALYFCASSVAGTGTYEQYFGPGTRLTVT.

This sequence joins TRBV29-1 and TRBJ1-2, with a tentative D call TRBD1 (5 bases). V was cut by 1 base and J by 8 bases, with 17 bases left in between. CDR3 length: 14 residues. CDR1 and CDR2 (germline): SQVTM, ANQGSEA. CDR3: CSVEAQDNEEGYTF. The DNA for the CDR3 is TGCAGCGTTGAAGCCCAGGACAACGAAGAAGGCTACACCTTC.

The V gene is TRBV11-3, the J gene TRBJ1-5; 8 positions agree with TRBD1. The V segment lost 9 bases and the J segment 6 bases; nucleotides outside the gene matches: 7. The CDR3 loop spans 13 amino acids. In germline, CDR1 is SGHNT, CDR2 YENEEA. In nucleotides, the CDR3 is TGTGCCAGGAAAAGACAGGGGAGTCAGCCCCAGCATTTT. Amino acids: CARKRQGSQPQHF.

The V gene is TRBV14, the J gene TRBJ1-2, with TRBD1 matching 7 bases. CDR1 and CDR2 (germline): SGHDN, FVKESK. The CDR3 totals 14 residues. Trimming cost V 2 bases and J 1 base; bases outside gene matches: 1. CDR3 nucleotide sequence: TGTGCCAGCAGCCAACAGGGGGATAACTATGGCTACACCTTC. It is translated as CASSQQGDNYGYTF.

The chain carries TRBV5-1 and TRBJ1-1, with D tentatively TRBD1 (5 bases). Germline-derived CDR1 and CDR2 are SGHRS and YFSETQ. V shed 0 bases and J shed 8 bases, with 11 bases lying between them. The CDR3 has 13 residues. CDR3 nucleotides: TGCGCCAGCAGCTTGGTGTTGGGGCAAGAAGCTTTCTTT. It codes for CASSLVLGQEAFF.

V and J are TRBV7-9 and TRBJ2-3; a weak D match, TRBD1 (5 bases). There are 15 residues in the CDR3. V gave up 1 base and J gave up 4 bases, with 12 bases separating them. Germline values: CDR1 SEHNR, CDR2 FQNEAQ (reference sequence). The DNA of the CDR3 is TGTGCCAGCAGCTTAGAACAGGACGGCGCAGATACGCAGTATTTT. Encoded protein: CASSLEQDGADTQYF.

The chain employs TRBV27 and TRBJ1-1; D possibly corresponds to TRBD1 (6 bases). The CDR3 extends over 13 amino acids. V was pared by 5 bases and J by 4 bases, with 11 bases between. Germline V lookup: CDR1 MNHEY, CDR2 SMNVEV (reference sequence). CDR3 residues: CASSPRGITEAFF. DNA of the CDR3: TGTGCCAGCAGTCCCAGGGGTATCACTGAAGCTTTCTTT.

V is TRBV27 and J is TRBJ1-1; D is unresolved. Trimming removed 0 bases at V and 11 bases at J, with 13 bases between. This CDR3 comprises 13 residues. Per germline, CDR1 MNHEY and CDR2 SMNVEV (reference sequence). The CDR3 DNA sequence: TGTGCCAGCAGTTTATCGGGAGGAGGCTCGGCTTTCTTT. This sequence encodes CASSLSGGGSAFF.

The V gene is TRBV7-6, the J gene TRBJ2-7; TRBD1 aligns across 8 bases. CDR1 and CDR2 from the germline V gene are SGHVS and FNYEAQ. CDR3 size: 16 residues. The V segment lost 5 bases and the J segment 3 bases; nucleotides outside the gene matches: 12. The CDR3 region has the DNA TGTGCCAGCAGCCTTGGGTCCGGGACAGGATTCTACGAGCAGTACTTC. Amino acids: CASSLGSGTGFYEQYF. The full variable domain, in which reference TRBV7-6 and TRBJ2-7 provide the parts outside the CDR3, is GAGVSQSPRYKVTKRGQDVALRCDPISGHVSLYWYRQALGQGPEFLTYFNYEAQQDKSGLPNDRFSAERPEGSISTLTIQRTEQRDSAMYRCASSLGSGTGFYEQYFGPGTRLTVT.

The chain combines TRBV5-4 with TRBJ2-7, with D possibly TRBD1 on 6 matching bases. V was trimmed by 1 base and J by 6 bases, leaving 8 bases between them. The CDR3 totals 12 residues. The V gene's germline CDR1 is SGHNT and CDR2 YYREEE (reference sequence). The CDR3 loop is CASSLLGGEQYF. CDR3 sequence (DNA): TGTGCCAGCAGCTTGTTAGGGGGCGAGCAGTACTTC. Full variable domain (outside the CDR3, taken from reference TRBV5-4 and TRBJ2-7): ETGVTQSPTHLIKTRGQQVTLRCSSQSGHNTVSWYQQALGQGPQFIFQYYREEENGRGNFPPRFSGLQFPNYSSELNVNALELDDSALYLCASSLLGGEQYFGPGTRLTVT.

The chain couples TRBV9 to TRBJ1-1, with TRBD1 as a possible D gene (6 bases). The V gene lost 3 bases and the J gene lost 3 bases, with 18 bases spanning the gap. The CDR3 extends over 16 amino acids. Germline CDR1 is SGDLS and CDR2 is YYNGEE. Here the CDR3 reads CASSGNRELSDTEAFF. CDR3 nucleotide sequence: TGTGCCAGCAGCGGAAACAGGGAATTAAGCGACACTGAAGCTTTCTTT.

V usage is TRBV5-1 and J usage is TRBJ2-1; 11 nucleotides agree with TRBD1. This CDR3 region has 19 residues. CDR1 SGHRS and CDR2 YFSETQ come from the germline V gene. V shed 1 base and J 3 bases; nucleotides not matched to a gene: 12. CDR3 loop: CASSLIGGQGGTLYNEQFF. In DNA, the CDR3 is TGCGCCAGCAGCTTGATTGGGGGACAGGGGGGGACCCTCTACAATGAGCAGTTCTTC.

The CDR3 loop reads CASSSVGASYEQYF. The CDR3 nucleotides read TGTGCCAGCAGCTCTGTGGGGGCTTCCTACGAGCAGTACTTC. The chain combines TRBV7-9 with TRBJ2-7; D might be TRBD1 (6 bases). CDR1 is SEHNR and CDR2 is FQNEAQ in the germline V gene (reference sequence). Trimming shortened V by 4 bases and J by 1 base, and 11 bases separated the two germline ends. CDR3 size: 14 residues.

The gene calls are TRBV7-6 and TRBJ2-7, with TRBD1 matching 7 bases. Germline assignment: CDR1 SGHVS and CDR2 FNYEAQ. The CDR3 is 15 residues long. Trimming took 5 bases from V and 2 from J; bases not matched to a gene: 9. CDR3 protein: CASSLIQGPAYEQYF. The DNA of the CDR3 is TGTGCCAGCAGCCTAATACAGGGGCCCGCCTACGAGCAGTACTTC.

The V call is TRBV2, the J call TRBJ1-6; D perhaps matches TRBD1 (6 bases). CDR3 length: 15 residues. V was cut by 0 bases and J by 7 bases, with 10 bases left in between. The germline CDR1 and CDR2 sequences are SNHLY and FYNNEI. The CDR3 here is CASSEAGHPNSPLHF. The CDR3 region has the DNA TGTGCCAGCAGTGAAGCGGGACACCCCAATTCACCCCTCCACTTT.

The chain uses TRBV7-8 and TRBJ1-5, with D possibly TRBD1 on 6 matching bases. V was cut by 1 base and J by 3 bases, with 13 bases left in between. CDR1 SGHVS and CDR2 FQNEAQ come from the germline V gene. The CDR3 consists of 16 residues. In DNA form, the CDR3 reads TGTGCCAGCAGCTTAGGTCGGACAGTTAACAATCAGCCCCAGCATTTT. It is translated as CASSLGRTVNNQPQHF.

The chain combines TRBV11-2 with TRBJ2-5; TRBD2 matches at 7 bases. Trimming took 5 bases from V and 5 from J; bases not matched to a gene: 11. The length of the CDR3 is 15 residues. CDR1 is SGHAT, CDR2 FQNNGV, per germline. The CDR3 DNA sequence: TGTGCCAGCAGCCAAATGGGCGGGGGAGGTGAGACCCAGTACTTC. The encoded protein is CASSQMGGGGETQYF.

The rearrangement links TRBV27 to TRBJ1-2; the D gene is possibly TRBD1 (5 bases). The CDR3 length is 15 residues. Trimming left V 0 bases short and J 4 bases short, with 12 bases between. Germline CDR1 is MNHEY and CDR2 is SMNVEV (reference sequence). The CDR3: CASSLSQGDPYGYTF. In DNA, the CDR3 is TGTGCCAGCAGTTTATCCCAAGGGGATCCCTATGGCTACACCTTC.

In DNA form, the CDR3 reads TGTGCCAGCAGCCCCCCCACAGGGAGCCTTAACTATGGCTACACCTTC. Amino acid sequence: CASSPPTGSLNYGYTF. The V and J genes are TRBV9 and TRBJ1-2, with a possible D match to TRBD1 (6 bases). The germline CDR1 and CDR2 sequences are SGDLS and YYNGEE. V gave up 4 bases and J gave up 1 base, with 17 bases separating them. The CDR3 has 16 amino acids.